This T cell receptor (beta chain) was retrieved from a study of blood T cell repertoires in COVID-19. Study details: Samples taken during acute and convalescent COVID-19 were collected in the United States, Italy and Spain.

Original processing methods: Estimation of nucleated cell counts was performed using reference gene primer amplification. Repertoires were generated with immunoSEQ multiplex PCR, while TCRdb's copy carries only in-frame clones and drops some. From that table come the V and J calls and clone size; the DNA was used to work out D and trimming. The sample includes tens of thousands of clones, approximately 90% of them seen just once. Germline V lookup: CDR1 LNHDA, CDR2 SQIVND (reference sequence). The CDR3 extends over 13 amino acids. After removal of 4 bases from V and 5 bases from J, the junction contained 3 bases not matched to a gene.

This clonotype originated in a man aged 50 to 60 with acute or convalescent COVID-19. The chain carries TRBV19 and TRBJ2-7, with 9 bases aligning to TRBD1. Sequencing was done on a sample of peripheral blood. CDR3 in DNA: TGTGCCAGTAGTAACGGACAGGGGAACGAGCAGTACTTC. It translates to CASSNGQGNEQYF. Drawing the rest from reference TRBV19 and TRBJ2-7, the complete variable domain is DGGITQSPKYLFRKEGQNVTLSCEQNLNHDAMYWYRQDPGQGLRLIYYSQIVNDFQKGDIAEGYSVSREKKESFPLTVTSAQKNPTAFYLCASSNGQGNEQYFGPGTRLTVT.